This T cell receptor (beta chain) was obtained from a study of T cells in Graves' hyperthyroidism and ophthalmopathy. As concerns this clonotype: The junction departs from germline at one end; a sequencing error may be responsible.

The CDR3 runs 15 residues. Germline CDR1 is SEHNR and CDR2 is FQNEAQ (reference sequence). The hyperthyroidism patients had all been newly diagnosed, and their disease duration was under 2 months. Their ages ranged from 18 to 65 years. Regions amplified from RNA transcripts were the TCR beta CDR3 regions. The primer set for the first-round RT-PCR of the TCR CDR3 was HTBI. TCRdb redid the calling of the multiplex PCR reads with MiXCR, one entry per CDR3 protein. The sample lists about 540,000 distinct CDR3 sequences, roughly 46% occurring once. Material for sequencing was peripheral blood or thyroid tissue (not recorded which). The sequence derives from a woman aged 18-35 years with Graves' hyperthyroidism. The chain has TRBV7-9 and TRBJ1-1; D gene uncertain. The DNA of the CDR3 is TGCGCCAGCAGCCAAGAAGTAGGAGTGCCGACTGAAGCTTTCTTT. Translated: CASSQEVGVPTEAFF.